Listed below are T cell receptor beta chains from one sample, sequenced in a study of T-cell memory formation after mild COVID-19. TCRdb independently ran MiXCR on the 5' RACE reads; one entry per CDR3 protein. The data contain roughly 600,000 distinct CDR3 sequences, roughly 17% of them singletons. Sequences were obtained from PBMCs or a T cell subset sorted from them (not recorded which). All receptors derive from an adult woman who had mild COVID-19 (a few samples of this study predate the infection). Cell type and time point are not known. CDR3s leave out the opening cysteine and the closing phenylalanine or tryptophan. Fields, in order: clone size, V gene, CDR3 protein. Rows may omit the clone size; those that give it use once, few, many or a size class.

few	TRBV7-9	ASSLGDDSLGQY
.	TRBV20-1	SARDPVFYEQY
few	TRBV3-1	ASSEQGGQF
.	TRBV6-6	ASSYSTALADYGSSYNEQF
.	TRBV7-3	ASSPRVANTGELF
.	TRBV2	ASSESAGANVLT
.	TRBV2	ASSGAAGGPGEQF
many	TRBV4-1	ASSQDPPRALATYEQY
.	TRBV7-2	ASSLGAPTSVETDTQY
few	TRBV7-8	ASSLNAQGLGNGNEQF
few	TRBV30	AWSGGASNQPQH
.	TRBV12-3/TRBV12-4	ASSADSPVQY
few	TRBV3-1	ASSPTSAETQY
few	TRBV30	AWDLKGLAKNIQY
.	TRBV7-3	ASSPDSNSYGYT
.	TRBV6-4	ASSDSSGEIYGYT
.	TRBV20-1	SARDAGQGVYEQY
many	TRBV7-6	ASSLASGGAISYEQY
many	TRBV12-3/TRBV12-4	ASRLSSGANVLT
.	TRBV7-8	ASSSSSSYEQY
few	TRBV12-3/TRBV12-4	ASSLSAPELETQY
few	TRBV6-6	ASSWGGAGDAYEQY
.	TRBV7-6	ASSSAGQTYEQY
.	TRBV5-8	ASSLKDTILTDTQY
.	TRBV7-8	ASSRTRYSNQPQH
many	TRBV12-3/TRBV12-4	ASSFGPTYEQY
few	TRBV20-1	SVGGTTYEQY
few	TRBV12-3/TRBV12-4	ASSEGQVRNSPLH
.	TRBV11-2	ASATGGTEAF
few	TRBV5-1	ASSPLTGNEQF
.	TRBV4-2	ASSQEADQPQH
.	TRBV7-9	ASSARDSNSYEQY
few	TRBV20-1	SARGTAPINEQY
many	TRBV7-8	ASSPSKKTDGIRTEAF
.	TRBV7-9	ASSSLPQGNEKLF
.	TRBV5-1	ASSLGVTLRDEQF
.	TRBV25-1	ASSKLAGGTDTQY
.	TRBV5-1	ASISPEGRAQY
.	TRBV6-2/TRBV6-3	ASSRGGYTNTGELF
few	TRBV5-1	ATRGTGDEETQY
.	TRBV29-1	SVGTFSGANVLT
.	TRBV9	ASSVDYRDTEAF
.	TRBV14	ASSQDLFVSVRIGELF
few	TRBV6-5	ASVLNTEAF
once	TRBV29-1	SVHWTSWGEQF
.	TRBV29-1	SAGEGDNEQF
few	TRBV6-5	ATNLGRFTEAF